These 14 T cell receptor beta chains were all obtained from the same sample, sequenced in a study of identical twins. MiXCR was run by TCRdb on the 5' RACE reads, yielding one entry per CDR3 protein. The sample holds 700,000 or so distinct CDR3 sequences; over 8.5% are singletons and the top ten take 0.75% to 1%. These data are also associated with another study on yellow fever vaccine responses in identical twins.

Sequencing used PBMCs. These receptors were taken from a woman under 30 in good health.

This clonotype was counted many times. V usage is TRBV6-5 and J usage is TRBJ2-1; D remains ambiguous. The CDR3 contains 13 residues. The germline CDR1 and CDR2 sequences are MNHEY and SVGAGI. Trimming pared 0 bases from V and 7 bases from J, leaving 7 bases between. The CDR3 sequence is CASSYSGPNEQFF. CDR3 coding DNA: TGTGCCAGCAGTTACTCGGGCCCGAATGAGCAGTTCTTC.

This clonotype was found many times. The CDR3 reads CASRSGTGSNEQFF. In DNA, the CDR3 is TGTGCCAGCAGATCCGGGACAGGGAGCAATGAGCAGTTCTTC. V and J are TRBV6-1 and TRBJ2-1, with 9 bases fitting TRBD1. Trimming took 6 bases from V and 6 from J; bases not matched to a gene: 6. Germline CDR1 MNHNS, CDR2 SASEGT. The CDR3 spans 14 residues.

This clonotype was observed a few times. This chain joins TRBV7-2 and TRBJ2-5, with D uncertain. CDR3 length: 14 amino acids. Germline V gene sequence: CDR1 SGHTA, CDR2 FQGNSA. V was shortened by 5 bases and J by 2 bases, with 12 bases between the two germline ends. The chain's CDR3 is CASSPSGFQETQYF. CDR3 nucleotides: TGTGCCAGCAGCCCTTCCGGCTTTCAAGAGACCCAGTACTTC.

The chain employs TRBV4-1 and TRBJ1-2; 10 bases align to TRBD1. The trim removed 3 bases at V and 0 bases at J, leaving 1 base unmatched. CDR3 length equals 15 residues. Germline V lookup: CDR1 MGHRA, CDR2 YSYEKL. CDR3 DNA sequence: TGCGCCAGCAGCCACGGACAGGGGGCTAACTATGGCTACACCTTC. Protein sequence: CASSHGQGANYGYTF.

The chain joins TRBV7-9 to TRBJ2-3; 7 nucleotides match TRBD2. V trimming: 5 bases; J trimming: 5 bases; junction bases outside the gene matches: 10. This CDR3 region has 15 residues. CDR1 is SEHNR and CDR2 is FQNEAQ in the germline V gene (reference sequence). The CDR3: CASSVSGTQEDTQYF. CDR3 bases: TGTGCCAGCAGCGTGAGCGGGACTCAGGAAGATACGCAGTATTTT.

This clonotype showed up just a few times. The J gene is TRBJ2-7, the V gene TRBV27; TRBD2 matches at 12 bases. With V trimmed by 6 bases and J by 3 bases, 12 bases remained unmatched. CDR1 MNHEY and CDR2 SMNVEV come from the germline V gene (reference sequence). The length of the CDR3 is 17 residues. As DNA, the CDR3 is TGTGCCAGCAGCCGCCCCTCGACTAGCGGGAGCTACTACGAGCAGTACTTC. It codes for CASSRPSTSGSYYEQYF.

This clonotype appeared a few times. The chain employs TRBV6-5 and TRBJ2-7, with D possibly matching TRBD1 (6 bases). V lost 4 bases, J lost 6 bases, and 16 bases lay in between. Germline V gene lookup returns CDR1 MNHEY and CDR2 SVGAGI. The CDR3 length is 14 residues. The CDR3 DNA is TGTGCCAGCAGTTCTCCGCAAACAGGGTTCGAGCAGTACTTC. Encoded protein: CASSSPQTGFEQYF.

This sequence joins TRBV28 and TRBJ2-7; a possible D gene is TRBD1 (5 bases). V was shortened by 1 base and J by 3 bases, with 7 bases between the two germline ends. The CDR3 is made up of 13 amino acids. In germline, CDR1 is MDHEN, CDR2 SYDVKM. The CDR3 nucleotides read TGTGCCAGCAGTTTATCGGACATCTACGAGCAGTACTTC. This sequence encodes CASSLSDIYEQYF.

The chain has TRBV28 and TRBJ2-7; TRBD1 agrees at 7 bases. Germline V CDR1 and CDR2: MDHEN, SYDVKM. V shed 2 bases, J shed 3 bases, and the junction held 4 bases outside the gene matches. The CDR3 spans 14 residues. The CDR3, as DNA: TGTGCCAGCAGTTTAGAGGGGGCCATCTACGAGCAGTACTTC. This codes for CASSLEGAIYEQYF.

The CDR3 sequence: CASSRRDGSSSGANVLTF. In nucleotides, the CDR3 is TGTGCCAGCAGCCGAAGGGACGGCTCGTCCTCTGGGGCCAACGTCCTGACTTTC. V and J are TRBV4-2 and TRBJ2-6; the D gene could be TRBD1 or TRBD2 (5 bases each). Germline loops: CDR1 LGHNA, CDR2 YNFKEQ. V lost 4 bases and J lost 0, with 16 bases in between. There are 18 residues in the CDR3.

The sample holds many counts of this clonotype. CDR3 sequence: CSAKGTYEQYF. In DNA form, the CDR3 reads TGCAGTGCTAAAGGAACCTACGAGCAGTACTTC. V is TRBV20-1 and J is TRBJ2-7; D call uncertain. The germline V and J ends were trimmed by 4 bases and 2 bases, with 6 bases remaining between them. The CDR3 is 11 residues long. Germline V gene lookup returns CDR1 DFQATT and CDR2 SNEGSKA (reference sequence).

As to this clonotype: The junction departs from germline at one end; a sequencing error may be responsible. V and J are TRBV7-7 and TRBJ2-1; D is unresolved. CDR3 size: 15 residues. CDR1 SSHAT and CDR2 FNYEAQ come from the germline V gene (reference sequence). The CDR3: CASSLKSSPGNEQFF. The CDR3 DNA reads as TGTGCTAGCAGCTTAAAGTCTTCTCCCGGGAATGAGCAGTTCTTC.

Ten or more counts support this clonotype. This chain links TRBV3-1 with TRBJ2-1; a weak D match, TRBD2 (6 bases). Germline lookup yields CDR1 LGHDT and CDR2 YNNKEL (reference sequence). Trimming removed 5 bases from V and 13 bases from J, with 12 bases in between. This CDR3 contains 11 residues. Written as DNA, the CDR3 is TGTGCCAGCAGCACGGGACTTAGACAGTTCTTC. This gives the protein CASSTGLRQFF.

This chain connects TRBV10-2 to TRBJ2-3; 7 positions agree with TRBD1. The CDR3 length is 13 residues. The V gene's germline CDR1 is WSHSY and CDR2 SAAADI. The V and J ends lost 10 bases and 2 bases, in that order; junction bases with no gene match: 6. CDR3 DNA sequence: TGCGCCATACGAACAGGGGTCACAGATACGCAGTATTTT. Amino acids: CAIRTGVTDTQYF.